Given below is one T cell receptor (beta chain) in context. This record belongs to a study of blood T cells in healthy people across ages. Through a sample-barcoded 5' primer and a J-beta primer mix, a second PCR was run for roughly 7 to 11 cycles. A single record per CDR3 protein comes from TCRdb applying MiXCR to the 5' RACE reads. Of about 1.1 million distinct CDR3 sequences listed, approximately 38% are singletons. V was pared by 6 bases and J by 8 bases, with 17 bases between. Germline lookup yields CDR1 SGHRS and CDR2 YFSETQ. The CDR3 is made up of 14 amino acids. This TCR was sampled from a man younger than 30 in good health. The source material was blood. The V gene is TRBV5-1, the J gene TRBJ1-4; unclear D gene. CDR3 nucleotide sequence: TGCGCCAGCATCCCGGAAATGTTGGGGGAAAAACTGTTTTTT. Residues: CASIPEMLGEKLFF.